This entry is about one T cell receptor beta chain. The germline V gene has CDR1 WSHSY and CDR2 SAAADI. Deletions cut 2 bases from V and 2 bases from J, with 10 bases between. The CDR3 length is 15 residues. This record comes from a study of control samples from healthy donors and cancer patients. The assay was immunoSEQ multiplex PCR, and TCRdb's table has in-frame clones only and misses some. Of about 150,000 clones listed, 85% to 95% are singletons. The chain links TRBV10-2 to TRBJ2-1, with D possibly called TRBD1 or TRBD2 (6 bases each). The source of this sequence is a man aged 50-59 years in good health. The sample comprised blood. The DNA of the CDR3 is TGCGCCAGCAGTGAGCGGGGGCCGCCCTACAATGAGCAGTTCTTC. Protein product: CASSERGPPYNEQFF.